This TCR beta chain was identified during a study of identical twins (TCRdb year 2016). With regard to the full study: To test whether fetal clonotypes persist, this study deep-sequenced TCR alpha and beta repertoires from monozygotic twins, from unrelated adults of various ages, and from cord blood. Replicate twin experiments were performed at different times using different library preparation protocols to rule out contamination.

This clonotype appeared a few times. No antigen is known for it. Base qualities are missing; no much larger clone stands one base away. General conclusions and limits of the study: In monozygotic twins, out-of-frame TCR alpha sharing was systematically underestimated by recombination models, although the models agreed with sharing between unrelated individuals. Compared with coincidental sharing between unrelated individuals, out-of-frame TCR alpha sequences shared between twins had an excess of sequences with low generation probability. Conclusions relied on cross-sectional statistical analysis, since the same donors could not be followed over many years. Abundant cord blood beta clonotypes had fewer insertions, young adult naive repertoires showed a similar but weaker trend, and memory repertoires showed no such trend. Zero-insertion analyses could be partly confounded by invariant T cells such as MAIT and iNKT, although diverse VJ usage argued against such confounding for most clonotypes. Excess twin sharing in beta out-of-frame sequences was weaker because fewer shared sequences lowered the signal-to-noise ratio.

Libraries were constructed by 5' RACE. The instrument was an Illumina HiSeq 2000. Template switching introduced a universal primer binding site; the final cDNA contained a unique molecular identifier, enabling accurate counting of TCR cDNA molecules. Specific primers in the conserved constant-segment region were used to synthesize first-strand cDNA for the TCR alpha and beta chains. To control for contamination, every cDNA library carried two barcodes: a SMART-Mk sample barcode plus Illumina barcodes. TruSeq adapter sequences, together with Illumina sample barcodes, were added in two successive PCR steps. The Illumina HiSeq platform was used with custom primers to sequence TCR alpha and beta cDNA libraries. The study's processing was this. Unique molecular identifiers were extracted from raw reads with MiGEC, and CDR3 positions were determined with MiXCR. For each individual, recombination models were inferred using an EM algorithm with the repgenHMM and IGoR tools. The tcR package in R was used for shared clonotype analysis, with sharing normalized by the product of cloneset sizes. To study raw recombination free of thymic and clonal selection effects, out-of-frame nonproductive sequences were analyzed. TCRdb applied fastp at Q25 and MiXCR to the public reads, then kept only in-frame beta chains. Each record represents a unique CDR3 protein, reported with the most common genes and DNA among its rows. These V and J calls derive from TCRdb rather than the authors' analysis. The sample data list 640,000 or so distinct CDR3 sequences, and roughly 6% of these were observed just once. Approximately 2% of the sample is in the top ten clones.

Every donor was a healthy Caucasian. The researchers also sequenced three unrelated adults who were not twins: a male aged 18 to 29, a male aged 50 to 60, and a female aged 50 to 60. Using Miltenyi CD45RO+ enrichment and human naive T-cell isolation kits, memory (CD45RO+) and naive T cells were isolated from PBMC. The sequenced sample consisted of naive T cells sorted from blood. Interpreted using the paper, the cell subset or site label stands for: cells isolated with a human naive T-cell isolation kit. The TCR comes from a man aged 18-30 years in good health.

In nucleotides, the sequence is TGTGCCAGCAGCTCATTTCTAGCGGCCACAGATACGCAGTATTTT. It encodes CASSSFLAATDTQYF. The chain employs TRBV7-3 and TRBJ2-3; the junction holds 7 bases that match TRBD2. From the cysteine up to the phenylalanine, the CDR3 has a length of 15 residues. Only the CDR3 part of the read is kept: 45 bases, read in frame from the first base. After removal of 4 bases from V and 2 bases from J, the junction retains 6 bases not matched to a gene. The germline V gene encodes CDR1 SGHTA and CDR2 FQGTGA.